These 32 T cell receptor beta chains share one sample of origin, sequenced in a study of spatial heterogeneity in lung cancer. TCRdb ran MiXCR on the 5' RACE reads and lists one entry per CDR3 protein. The data contain about 17,000 distinct CDR3 sequences, 20% to 25% of them singletons. Sample time point: sample taken at primary tumor resection. No cells were sorted before sequencing. The whole RNA sequenced was extracted from tumor, nontumor lung or frozen PBMC. The sample here was PBMCs, taken at surgery. The receptors shown here come from a female donor with early-stage non-small cell lung cancer.

This clonotype was recorded at least ten times. The chain combines TRBV2 with TRBJ2-7; 9 bases map to TRBD2. The CDR3 has 15 amino acids. Germline V CDR1 and CDR2: SNHLY, FYNNEI. Trimming took 7 bases from V and 7 from J; bases not matched to a gene: 14. The CDR3 region has the DNA TGTGCCAGCAAGCCCGGGACTAGCCTGGCTGGTGAGCAGTACTTC. Amino acids: CASKPGTSLAGEQYF.

This clonotype was seen ten or more times. This sequence joins TRBV6-1 and TRBJ2-1; tentatively, D is TRBD1 (5 bases). Trimming cost V 6 bases and J 10 bases, with 13 bases left between them. The CDR3 is 12 amino acids. Germline CDR1 is MNHNS and CDR2 is SASEGT. The CDR3 nucleotides read TGTGCCAGCAGCCTTTCCAGGGTGGAGCAGTTCTTC. Its protein product is CASSLSRVEQFF.

Points on this clonotype: A junction boundary mismatches the germline segment, possibly from a read error. This chain connects TRBV3-1 to TRBJ2-6; perhaps TRBD1 as D (6 bases). Germline V gives CDR1 LGHDT, CDR2 YNNKEL (reference sequence). The CDR3 spans 16 residues. The chain's CDR3 is CASSDPSGAGVNVLTF. The CDR3 bases are TGTGCCAGCAGCGATCCTTCAGGGGCTGGGGTCAACGTCCTGACTTTC. Supplemented by reference TRBV3-1 and TRBJ2-6, the full variable domain reads DTAVSQTPKYLVTQMGNDKSIKCEQNLGHDTMYWYKQDSKKFLKIMFSYNNKELIINETVPNRFSPKSPDKAHLNLHINSLELGDSAVYFCASSDPSGAGVNVLTFGAGSRLTVL.

The chain employs TRBV7-9 and TRBJ2-5; D is unclear. V was shortened by 5 bases and J by 1 base, with 5 bases between the two germline ends. The germline V gene has CDR1 SEHNR and CDR2 FQNEAQ (reference sequence). The CDR3 contains 12 residues. The CDR3, as DNA: TGTGCCAGCAGCGTTCTCCAAGAGACCCAGTACTTC. It is translated as CASSVLQETQYF.

The V gene is TRBV11-2, the J gene TRBJ1-6; 7 bases line up with TRBD1. The CDR3 totals 15 residues. Germline lookup yields CDR1 SGHAT and CDR2 FQNNGV. V lost 5 bases to trimming and J lost 7 bases; unmatched junction nucleotides: 8. CDR3 bases: TGTGCCAGCAGCCTTAGGGACAGTTCCAATTCACCCCTCCACTTT. This gives the protein CASSLRDSSNSPLHF.

J is TRBJ2-6 and V is TRBV20-1; D uncertain. CDR3 length equals 14 residues. Trimming stripped 5 bases from V and 1 base from J, with 9 bases between. Germline CDR1 is DFQATT and CDR2 is SNEGSKA (reference sequence). The CDR3 is CSAALASGANVLTF. CDR3 nucleotides: TGCAGTGCTGCCTTGGCATCTGGGGCCAACGTCCTGACTTTC.

This rearrangement joins TRBV6-2 or TRBV6-3 to TRBJ2-1; D might be TRBD1 or TRBD2, each matching 5 bases. Germline CDR1 is MNHEY and CDR2 is SVGEGT. V was pared by 2 bases and J by 0 bases, with 8 bases between. The CDR3 covers 15 residues. The CDR3 region is CASSYEGSSYNEQFF. For the CDR3, the DNA is TGTGCCAGCAGTTACGAGGGGAGCTCCTACAATGAGCAGTTCTTC.

This rearrangement joins TRBV10-3 to TRBJ1-5; D uncertain. The length of the CDR3 is 12 residues. Between the trimmed V and J ends, which lost 8 bases and 3 bases, there was a span of 8 bases. From germline, CDR1 is ENHRY and CDR2 SYGVKD. CDR3 bases: TGTGCCATCTCGGACTCCAATCAGCCCCAGCATTTT. This encodes CAISDSNQPQHF.

This clonotype has just one count. V and J are TRBV6-5 and TRBJ2-2; tentatively, D is TRBD1 (6 bases). Germline V lookup: CDR1 MNHEY, CDR2 SVGAGI. This CDR3 comprises 16 residues. V dropped 7 bases and J dropped 0 bases, with 15 bases sitting between them. Here the CDR3 reads CASTMGAPPNTGELFF. The CDR3 bases are TGTGCCAGCACCATGGGGGCCCCGCCGAACACCGGGGAGCTGTTTTTT.

This clonotype was observed many times. V gene TRBV27 combines with J gene TRBJ1-2; D call uncertain. Germline CDR1 and CDR2: MNHEY and SMNVEV (reference sequence). The germline V and J ends were trimmed by 5 bases and 7 bases, with 23 bases remaining between them. This CDR3 comprises 16 residues. The CDR3 nucleotides are TGTGCCAGCAGTCTTACGCCTAATATGCCGTTTATTGGCTACACCTTC. Its translation: CASSLTPNMPFIGYTF.

This clonotype was picked up a small number of times. The chain carries TRBV11-2 and TRBJ2-7; D unresolved. V dropped 7 bases and J dropped 6 bases, with 19 bases sitting between them. CDR3 length: 14 amino acids. Germline CDR1 and CDR2: SGHAT and FQNNGV. DNA of the CDR3: TGTGCCAGCACCCGCGGCCAGGCCCGTGGCGAGCAGTACTTC. It specifies CASTRGQARGEQYF.

This clonotype was recorded many times. The chain couples TRBV2 to TRBJ2-5; D uncertain. V was cut by 4 bases and J by 4 bases, with 4 bases left in between. The CDR3 has 11 residues. Germline-derived CDR1 and CDR2 are SNHLY and FYNNEI. The CDR3 DNA reads as TGTGCCAGCAGTGTCGGAGAGACCCAGTACTTC. As protein: CASSVGETQYF. The complete variable domain, with remaining parts taken from reference TRBV2 and TRBJ2-5, reads EPEVTQTPSHQVTQMGQEVILRCVPISNHLYFYWYRQILGQKVEFLVSFYNNEISEKSEIFDDQFSVERPDGSNFTLKIRSTKLEDSAMYFCASSVGETQYFGPGTRLLVL.

At least ten counts were recorded for this clonotype. In DNA, the CDR3 is TGCAGTGCTATCTCCAGGGGTTCCTACGAGCAGTACTTC. Translated: CSAISRGSYEQYF. This rearrangement joins TRBV20-1 to TRBJ2-7, with D possibly being TRBD1 (6 bases). V lost 4 bases to trimming and J lost 1 base, with 11 bases between them. CDR1 is DFQATT, CDR2 SNEGSKA, per germline (reference sequence). The CDR3 contains 13 residues.

This clonotype has ten or more counts. The chain combines TRBV24-1 with TRBJ1-1; no clear D gene. The CDR3 spans 13 residues. Looked up from germline, CDR1 is KGHDR and CDR2 is SFDVKD. Trimming left V 7 bases short and J 0 bases short, with 8 bases between. The chain's CDR3 is CATRENLNTEAFF. Written as DNA, the CDR3 is TGTGCCACCAGGGAGAACCTGAACACTGAAGCTTTCTTT.

This clonotype has a count of ten or more. The chain carries TRBV19 and TRBJ2-6; 8 bases are a match to TRBD1. This CDR3 is 16 amino acids long. V gave up 5 bases and J gave up 3 bases; unmatched junction bases: 6. From germline, CDR1 is LNHDA and CDR2 SQIVND (reference sequence). This chain's CDR3 is CASSWGRGLGANVLTF. The CDR3 DNA reads TGTGCCAGTAGTTGGGGCAGGGGGCTTGGGGCCAACGTCCTGACTTTC.

This clonotype was seen at least ten times. The genes are TRBV7-9 and TRBJ2-7; 7 nucleotides match TRBD1. This CDR3 contains 15 residues. In germline, CDR1 is SEHNR, CDR2 FQNEAQ (reference sequence). V was clipped by 5 bases and J by 2 bases; unmatched bases: 9. CDR3 bases: TGTGCCAGCAGCGACTGGGACAGCTACACCTACGAGCAGTACTTC. Amino acid sequence: CASSDWDSYTYEQYF.

This chain joins TRBV29-1 and TRBJ2-2; no clear D. V dropped 5 bases and J dropped 3 bases, with 7 bases sitting between them. Germline V gives CDR1 SQVTM, CDR2 ANQGSEA. The CDR3 contains 12 residues. CDR3 protein: CSVYKYTGELFF. CDR3 in DNA: TGCAGCGTTTATAAATACACCGGGGAGCTGTTTTTT.

At least ten counts were recorded for this clonotype. This chain uses TRBV10-3 with TRBJ2-3, with TRBD2 as a possible D gene (6 bases). The germline gives CDR1 ENHRY, CDR2 SYGVKD. The CDR3 has 17 residues. Between the trimmed V and J ends, which lost 0 bases and 5 bases, there was a span of 18 bases. The CDR3 sequence is CAISESVLGGRKDTQYF. As DNA, the CDR3 is TGTGCCATCAGTGAGTCGGTCCTCGGGGGAAGGAAAGATACGCAGTATTTT.

Ten or more counts support this clonotype. This chain connects TRBV28 to TRBJ2-3; 8 positions match TRBD1. The CDR3 spans 15 residues. CDR1 is MDHEN, CDR2 SYDVKM, per germline. The trim removed 5 bases at V and 4 bases at J, leaving 8 bases unmatched. The CDR3 DNA reads as TGTGCCAGCAGTCGTAAGACAGGGGCCGCAGATACGCAGTATTTT. It codes for CASSRKTGAADTQYF.

V and J are TRBV11-2 and TRBJ2-1; D possibly corresponds to TRBD1 (5 bases). CDR1 is SGHAT and CDR2 is FQNNGV in the germline V gene. Deletions cut 5 bases from V and 8 bases from J, with 10 bases between. The CDR3 is 12 amino acids. CDR3 in DNA: TGTGCCAGCAGCATCCTCAGGGATGAGCAGTTCTTC. Residues: CASSILRDEQFF.

This clonotype came up many times. The rearrangement uses TRBV5-4 and TRBJ2-3, with TRBD2 matching 11 bases. V dropped 4 bases and J dropped 0; count of bases not matched to a gene: 7. CDR3 size: 17 residues. Germline-derived CDR1 and CDR2 are SGHNT and YYREEE (reference sequence). Here the CDR3 DNA reads TGTGCCAGCAGCGGATCGGGACTAGCGGCGAGCACAGATACGCAGTATTTT. Amino acids: CASSGSGLAASTDTQYF.

In its sample, this clonotype was seen many times. V is TRBV4-3 and J is TRBJ2-1, with TRBD1 as a possible D gene (6 bases). The V gene's germline CDR1 is LGHNA and CDR2 YSLEER. V was clipped by 0 bases and J by 10 bases, with 16 bases between them. CDR3 length: 15 residues. The CDR3 here is CASSQDQIQGSEQFF. CDR3 coding DNA: TGCGCCAGCAGCCAAGATCAAATTCAGGGGTCCGAGCAGTTCTTC.

The sample holds many counts of this clonotype. The chain uses TRBV7-9 and TRBJ2-7, with D maybe TRBD1 (6 bases). The CDR3 has 15 residues. Germline lookup yields CDR1 SEHNR and CDR2 FQNEAQ (reference sequence). V lost 5 bases, J lost 3 bases, and 17 bases lay in between. CDR3 sequence reads: CASSPKGGVRYEQYF. The CDR3 DNA sequence: TGTGCCAGCAGCCCGAAAGGGGGAGTCCGCTACGAGCAGTACTTC.

At least ten counts were recorded for this clonotype. J is TRBJ2-5 and V is TRBV5-6; D is undetermined. Germline CDR1 and CDR2: SGHDT and YYEEEE. The CDR3 length is 13 residues. V gave up 1 base and J gave up 0 bases, with 4 bases separating them. Here the CDR3 DNA reads TGTGCCAGCAGCTTGACAGACCAAGAGACCCAGTACTTC. Its translation is CASSLTDQETQYF. Full variable domain (outside the CDR3, taken from reference TRBV5-6 and TRBJ2-5): DAGVTQSPTHLIKTRGQQVTLRCSPKSGHDTVSWYQQALGQGPQFIFQYYEEEERQRGNFPDRFSGHQFPNYSSELNVNALLLGDSALYLCASSLTDQETQYFGPGTRLLVL.

This clonotype was detected ten times or more. The V call is TRBV2, the J call TRBJ1-3; tentative D call: TRBD1 (5 bases). Per germline, CDR1 SNHLY and CDR2 FYNNEI. The CDR3 loop spans 13 amino acids. Trimming stripped 6 bases from V and 2 bases from J, with 8 bases between. The CDR3 spells CASRQAPGNTIYF. Written as DNA, the CDR3 is TGTGCCAGCAGACAGGCTCCTGGAAACACCATATATTTT.

This clonotype was seen many times. V gene TRBV30 combines with J gene TRBJ2-1, with 10 bases matching TRBD2. CDR1 is GTSNPN and CDR2 is SVGIG in the germline V gene (reference sequence). The CDR3 is 15 amino acids. V lost 0 bases and J lost 8; bases outside the gene matches: 7. The CDR3 DNA sequence: TGTGCCTGGAGTGTAGATAGCGGGAGGTTGTATGAGCAGTTCTTC. This sequence encodes CAWSVDSGRLYEQFF.

The chain combines TRBV7-2 with TRBJ1-5; D is unclear. Germline V gene sequence: CDR1 SGHTA, CDR2 FQGNSA. The CDR3 extends over 12 amino acids. V dropped 4 bases and J dropped 4 bases, with 5 bases sitting between them. The CDR3 sequence: CASSSTNQPQHF. In DNA, the CDR3 is TGTGCCAGCAGCTCTACTAATCAGCCCCAGCATTTT.

The table lists this clonotype with many counts. This chain connects TRBV7-2 to TRBJ2-2, with D possibly matching TRBD2 (6 bases). This CDR3 has 16 residues. CDR1 is SGHTA, CDR2 FQGNSA, per germline. V dropped 5 bases and J dropped 1 base, with 14 bases sitting between them. CDR3 protein: CASSRERVLNTGELFF. The CDR3 DNA reads as TGTGCCAGCAGCCGTGAGCGGGTACTGAACACCGGGGAGCTGTTTTTT.

The chain uses TRBV30 and TRBJ2-5; the D gene could be TRBD1 or TRBD2 (5 bases each). This CDR3 comprises 17 residues. Trimming shortened V by 3 bases and J by 2 bases, and 22 bases separated the two germline ends. Germline loops: CDR1 GTSNPN, CDR2 SVGIG (reference sequence). The CDR3 reads CAWSLGVGDPLQETQYF. The CDR3 DNA is TGTGCCTGGAGCCTAGGGGTCGGGGACCCCCTTCAAGAGACCCAGTACTTC.

This clonotype is medium-sized within its sample. The chain recombines TRBV10-3 with TRBJ2-7; 9 bases map to TRBD1. Per the germline V gene, CDR1 is ENHRY and CDR2 is SYGVKD. The V gene end was trimmed by 3 bases and the J gene end by 4 bases; junction bases not matched to a gene: 7. This CDR3 is built from 15 residues. The CDR3 here is CAISEGQGNAYEQYF. The CDR3 DNA follows: TGTGCCATCAGTGAAGGACAGGGGAATGCATACGAGCAGTACTTC.

This clonotype was seen ten or more times. The chain is built from TRBV6-1 and TRBJ2-1; TRBD2 matches at 8 bases. From germline, CDR1 is MNHNS and CDR2 SASEGT. V trimming: 1 base; J trimming: 4 bases; junction bases outside the gene matches: 0. This CDR3 has 14 amino acids. The CDR3 region is CASSEVAGYNEQFF. In DNA form, the CDR3 reads TGTGCCAGCAGTGAAGTAGCGGGGTACAATGAGCAGTTCTTC.

V usage is TRBV12-3 or TRBV12-4 and J usage is TRBJ1-1; D might be TRBD1 (6 bases). CDR3 size: 15 residues. V lost 0 bases and J lost 5, with 13 bases in between. The CDR3: CASSLAPDSATEAFF. CDR3 nucleotides: TGTGCCAGCAGTTTAGCCCCGGACAGTGCTACTGAAGCTTTCTTT.